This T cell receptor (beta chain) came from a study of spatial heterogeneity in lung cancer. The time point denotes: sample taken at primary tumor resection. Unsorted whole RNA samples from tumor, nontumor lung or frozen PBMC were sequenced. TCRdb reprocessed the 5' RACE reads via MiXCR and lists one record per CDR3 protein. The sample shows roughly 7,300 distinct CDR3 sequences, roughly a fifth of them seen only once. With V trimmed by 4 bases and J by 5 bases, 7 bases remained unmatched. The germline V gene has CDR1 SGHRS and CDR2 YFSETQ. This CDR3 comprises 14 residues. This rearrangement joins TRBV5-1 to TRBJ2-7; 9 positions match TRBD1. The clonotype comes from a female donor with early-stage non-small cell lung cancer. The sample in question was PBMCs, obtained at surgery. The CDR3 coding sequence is TGCGCCAGCAGCGCCGGGACAGGGAAGGACGAGCAGTACTTC. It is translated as CASSAGTGKDEQYF.